This is a list of T cell receptor beta chains from one sample in a study of shared clonotypes between healthy human individuals. The assay was immunoSEQ multiplex PCR, and TCRdb's table has in-frame clones only and misses some. In the table there are around 1.6 million clones, 95% to 99% of which are singletons. The sequencing sample was made of naive CD4+ T cells sorted from blood. The receptor source for this set is a man aged 25 to 40 in good health. Each CDR3 is given with its conserved first and last residue. D genes are given only for firm matches. Size is omitted from some rows. Given values are once, few, many or a class for expanded clones.

clone_size j_call v_call d_call cdr3_aa cdr3_nt
NA TRBJ1-5 TRBV5-6 NA CASSFRGAGNQPQHF TGTGCCAGCAGCTTTAGGGGTGCAGGCAATCAGCCCCAGCATTTT
once TRBJ2-3 TRBV7-3 NA CASSANGPSDTQYF TGTGCCAGCAGCGCGAACGGCCCCTCAGATACGCAGTATTTT
NA TRBJ2-7 TRBV2 NA CASRAAYEQYF TGTGCCAGCCGGGCAGCCTACGAGCAGTACTTC
NA TRBJ1-3 TRBV28 TRBD1 CASSPRTGGPGNTIYF TGTGCCAGCAGCCCTAGGACAGGGGGGCCTGGAAACACCATATATTTT
NA TRBJ2-2 TRBV6-5 NA CASSGVAGELFF TGTGCCAGCAGTGGGGTGGCCGGGGAGCTGTTTTTT
NA TRBJ2-7 TRBV29-1 TRBD2 CSVVWNGRLGPWTLAENYEQYF TGCAGCGTTGTTTGGAATGGTCGTCTTGGGCCATGGACACTAGCGGAGAACTACGAGCAGTACTTC
once TRBJ2-1 TRBV7-9 NA CASSAWGVNEQFF TGTGCCAGCAGCGCTTGGGGCGTGAATGAGCAGTTCTTC
NA TRBJ1-3 TRBV5-5 TRBD1 CASSTTGERNTIYF TGTGCCAGCAGTACGACAGGGGAGAGAAACACCATATATTTT
NA TRBJ2-1 TRBV5-1 TRBD2 CASSHTTGTSDYNEQFF TGCGCCAGCAGCCATACTACAGGGACTAGCGACTACAATGAGCAGTTCTTC
NA TRBJ2-1 TRBV5-1 TRBD2 CASSLAVTSGSGEQFF TGCGCCAGCAGCTTGGCCGTGACTAGCGGGAGTGGAGAGCAGTTCTTC
NA TRBJ2-1 TRBV9 NA CASSAPIGGTYNEQFF TGTGCCAGCAGCGCCCCAATTGGCGGGACCTACAATGAGCAGTTCTTC
once TRBJ2-7 TRBV10-3 NA CAISESSGAEEQYF TGTGCCATCAGTGAGTCATCGGGGGCAGAGGAGCAGTACTTC
NA TRBJ2-7 TRBV27 NA CASSLSAVGSYEQYF TGTGCCAGCAGTTTATCTGCGGTTGGGTCCTACGAGCAGTACTTC
NA TRBJ2-2 TRBV27 TRBD1 CASSLAGQVVPGELFF TGTGCCAGCAGTTTGGCGGGACAGGTGGTTCCCGGGGAGCTGTTTTTT
NA TRBJ2-2 TRBV7-2 TRBD2 CASSLASGVAGELFF TGTGCCAGCAGCTTAGCTAGCGGGGTGGCCGGGGAGCTGTTTTTT
NA TRBJ1-5 TRBV10-3 NA CAISESGSLGQPQHF TGTGCCATCAGTGAGTCGGGCTCCCTCGGGCAGCCCCAGCATTTT
once TRBJ2-1 TRBV29-1 TRBD2 CSVEVLAGVINEQFF TGCAGCGTTGAAGTCCTAGCGGGAGTAATCAATGAGCAGTTCTTC
NA TRBJ1-3 TRBV21-1 NA CASSKEVRQGCGNTIYF TGTGCCAGCAGCAAAGAGGTTCGGCAGGGTTGTGGAAACACCATATATTTT
NA TRBJ2-2 TRBV18 NA CASSPLRGGLTGELFF TGTGCCAGCTCACCTCTTCGGGGTGGGCTCACCGGGGAGCTGTTTTTT
NA TRBJ1-2 TRBV18 TRBD1 CASSDRGGYGYTF TGTGCCAGCTCAGACAGGGGTGGTTATGGCTACACCTTC
NA TRBJ1-1 TRBV11-3 NA CASSLRGGEAFF TGTGCCAGCAGCTTAAGGGGCGGGGAAGCTTTCTTT
NA TRBJ2-7 TRBV30 TRBD2 CAWSVLKTSGAVNEQYF TGTGCCTGGAGTGTACTTAAGACTAGCGGGGCCGTTAACGAGCAGTACTTC
NA TRBJ1-2 TRBV4-1 NA CASSPSRTSEYGYTF TGCGCCAGCAGCCCTTCCAGGACGTCGGAATATGGCTACACCTTC
NA TRBJ1-4 TRBV27 NA CASSSQGRREKLFF TGTGCCAGCAGTTCACAGGGACGTCGGGAAAAACTGTTTTTT
NA TRBJ2-1 TRBV4-1 TRBD1 CASSQGQFGQGARYNEQFF TGCGCCAGCAGCCAAGGGCAGTTTGGACAGGGGGCGAGGTACAATGAGCAGTTCTTC
NA TRBJ1-5 TRBV6-5 TRBD1 CASSLTGGWNQPQHF TGTGCCAGCAGCCTTACAGGGGGCTGGAATCAGCCCCAGCATTTT
NA TRBJ2-1 TRBV14 NA CASSQWGREQFF TGTGCCAGCAGCCAGTGGGGGCGGGAGCAGTTCTTC
NA TRBJ2-5 TRBV9 NA CASSLEGRKETQYF TGTGCCAGCAGCTTAGAGGGACGAAAAGAGACCCAGTACTTC
NA TRBJ2-7 TRBV7-2 NA CASSLRQGSYEQYF TGTGCCAGCAGCTTACGTCAGGGTTCCTACGAGCAGTACTTC
once TRBJ2-7 TRBV29-1 NA CSVVSRESYEQYF TGCAGCGTTGTCTCTAGGGAATCCTACGAGCAGTACTTC
NA TRBJ2-1 TRBV9 TRBD2 CASSVAGTSGRALLGEQFF TGTGCCAGCAGCGTAGCTGGGACTAGCGGGAGGGCCTTGTTAGGTGAGCAGTTCTTC